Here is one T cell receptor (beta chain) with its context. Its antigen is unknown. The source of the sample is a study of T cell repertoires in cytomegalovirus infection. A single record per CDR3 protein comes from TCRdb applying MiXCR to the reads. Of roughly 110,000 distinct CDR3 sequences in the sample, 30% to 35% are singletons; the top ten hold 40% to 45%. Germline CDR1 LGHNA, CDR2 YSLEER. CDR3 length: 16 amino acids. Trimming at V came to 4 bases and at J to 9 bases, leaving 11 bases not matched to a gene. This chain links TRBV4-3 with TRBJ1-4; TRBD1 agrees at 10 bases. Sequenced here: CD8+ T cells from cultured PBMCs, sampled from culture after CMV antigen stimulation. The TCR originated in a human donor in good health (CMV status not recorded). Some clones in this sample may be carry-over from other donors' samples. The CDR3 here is CASSPLVSGQGKKLFF. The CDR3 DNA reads TGCGCCAGCAGCCCTCTGGTTTCGGGACAGGGGAAAAAACTGTTTTTT.